Listed here are 25 T cell receptor beta chains from one sample, sequenced in a study of shared clonotypes between healthy human individuals. The method was immunoSEQ multiplex PCR; TCRdb's version includes in-frame clones alone and lacks a portion of them. The data hold around 83,000 clones, with around 57% observed a single time. The specimen sequenced was memory CD8+ T cells sorted from blood. Subset reported: CD45RO+ cells pooled with CCR7-negative TemRA cells. The receptor set was obtained from a man younger than 40 in good health.

This clone came up a few times. This chain joins TRBV6-4 and TRBJ1-5, with unresolved D. The CDR3 extends over 14 amino acids. Trimming shortened V by 3 bases and J by 9 bases, and 15 bases separated the two germline ends. Germline V gene data show CDR1 as MRHNA and CDR2 as SNTAGT. The CDR3: CASSEDGLQGPQHF. CDR3 nucleotide sequence: TGTGCCAGCAGTGAAGACGGCCTCCAAGGGCCCCAGCATTTT.

Remarks on this clone: It may be a read error: a sequence one base away is much more abundant. The chain employs TRBV25-1 and TRBJ2-3; TRBD2 aligns across 10 bases. V lost 6 bases to trimming and J lost 0 bases; unmatched junction nucleotides: 3. The CDR3 runs to 15 residues. CDR1 is MGHDK and CDR2 is SYGVNS in the germline V gene. Written as DNA, the CDR3 is TGTGCCAGCAGGTCGACTAGCGGGAGCACAGATACGCAGTATTTT. It specifies CASRSTSGSTDTQYF.

The sample holds many counts of this clone. DNA for the CDR3: TGTGCCAGCAGTGAACGTGCCTCTGGGGCCAACGTCCTGACTTTC. Protein product: CASSERASGANVLTF. The chain is built from TRBV6-1 and TRBJ2-6; D is unclear. V lost 2 bases and J lost 0, with 5 bases in between. This CDR3 has 15 residues. Germline CDR1 and CDR2: MNHNS and SASEGT.

The genes are TRBV29-1 and TRBJ1-3; the D gene is possibly TRBD1 (6 bases). Trimming stripped 0 bases from V and 4 bases from J, with 16 bases between. Germline V gene sequence: CDR1 SQVTM, CDR2 ANQGSEA. The CDR3 runs 16 residues. The CDR3 coding sequence is TGCAGCGTTGAAGAGCAGGGGACCGCATCAGGAAACACCATATATTTT. This translates into CSVEEQGTASGNTIYF.

On this clone: This same CDR3 is encoded by further DNA sequences in the sample. The CDR3 reads CSVGQGGEKLFF. Written as DNA, the CDR3 is TGCAGCGTTGGACAGGGAGGTGAAAAACTGTTTTTT. The chain combines TRBV29-1 with TRBJ1-4, with TRBD1 matching 7 bases. CDR3 size: 12 residues. The J segment lost 7 bases and the V segment lost 4 bases, leaving 3 bases of the junction unmatched. Per germline, CDR1 SQVTM and CDR2 ANQGSEA.

There are a few counts of this clone. The gene calls are TRBV6-4 and TRBJ1-5; TRBD1 is a possible D gene (6 bases). This CDR3 region has 15 residues. Germline CDR1 reads MRHNA; CDR2 reads SNTAGT. Trimming removed 1 base at V and 5 bases at J, with 12 bases between. Here the CDR3 DNA reads TGTGCCAGCAGTGACTTTGGGGGGGCGGATCAGCCCCAGCATTTT. This translates into CASSDFGGADQPQHF.

The rearrangement uses TRBV7-6 and TRBJ2-7; TRBD2 is a possible D gene (6 bases). The CDR3 contains 16 residues. The V end was cut by 4 bases, the J end by 0 bases, with 16 bases between. Germline CDR1 and CDR2: SGHVS and FNYEAQ. As DNA, the CDR3 is TGTGCCAGCAGCTCCTTCCCCCGGGGGAGCTCCTACGAGCAGTACTTC. Protein product: CASSSFPRGSSYEQYF.

This clone came up a few times. The chain has TRBV11-2 and TRBJ2-3; 13 bases agree with TRBD2. The germline V gene encodes CDR1 SGHAT and CDR2 FQNNGV. Trimming took 0 bases from V and 8 from J; bases not matched to a gene: 2. The CDR3 spans 15 residues. CDR3 amino acids: CASSLDRTSGSTQYF. CDR3 DNA sequence: TGTGCCAGCAGCTTAGACCGGACTAGCGGGAGTACGCAGTATTTT. The variable domain in full, completed from reference TRBV11-2 and TRBJ2-3, reads EAGVAQSPRYKIIEKRQSVAFWCNPISGHATLYWYQQILGQGPKLLIQFQNNGVVDDSQLPKDRFSAERLKGVDSTLKIQPAKLEDSAVYLCASSLDRTSGSTQYFGPGTRLTVL.

This clone was counted a few times. This chain connects TRBV5-1 to TRBJ1-1, with 7 bases aligning to TRBD1. Germline-derived CDR1 and CDR2 are SGHRS and YFSETQ. V shed 1 base, J shed 4 bases, and the junction held 4 bases outside the gene matches. The CDR3 runs 14 residues. CDR3 amino acids: CASSLRRGATEAFF. The CDR3 nucleotides are TGCGCCAGCAGCTTGCGCAGGGGGGCCACTGAAGCTTTCTTT.

This rearrangement joins TRBV29-1 to TRBJ2-7; unclear D gene. This CDR3 spans 11 amino acids. Germline loops: CDR1 SQVTM, CDR2 ANQGSEA. V shed 7 bases and J shed 0 bases, with 7 bases lying between them. CDR3 bases: TGCAGCGCCAGTATCTCCTACGAGCAGTACTTC. Encoded protein: CSASISYEQYF.

In this sample, this clone turned up a few times. The V and J genes are TRBV5-1 and TRBJ2-5, with TRBD2 as a possible D gene (5 bases). The CDR3 runs 13 residues. Trimming took 2 bases from V and 3 from J, leaving 8 bases between them. Germline CDR1 reads SGHRS; CDR2 reads YFSETQ. The CDR3 DNA is TGCGCCAGCAGCTTACTAGGAAAAGAGACCCAGTACTTC. It translates to CASSLLGKETQYF.

The J gene is TRBJ2-1, the V gene TRBV7-9, with D perhaps TRBD1 (7 bases). This CDR3 has 13 amino acids. Germline-derived CDR1 and CDR2 are SEHNR and FQNEAQ (reference sequence). V was trimmed by 5 bases and J by 9 bases, leaving 14 bases between them. The CDR3 loop is CASSRRDSPEQFF. The CDR3 DNA reads TGTGCCAGCAGCAGGCGGGACAGTCCTGAGCAGTTCTTC.

This chain connects TRBV2 to TRBJ2-5; 11 bases agree with TRBD1. Germline CDR1 SNHLY, CDR2 FYNNEI. The CDR3 contains 15 residues. V trimming: 6 bases; J trimming: 5 bases; junction bases outside the gene matches: 8. In DNA form, the CDR3 reads TGTGCCAGCAGGGACCCGGACAGGGGGCGGGAGACCCAGTACTTC. Translated, it gives CASRDPDRGRETQYF. Full variable domain (remainder filled in from reference TRBV2 and TRBJ2-5): EPEVTQTPSHQVTQMGQEVILRCVPISNHLYFYWYRQILGQKVEFLVSFYNNEISEKSEIFDDQFSVERPDGSNFTLKIRSTKLEDSAMYFCASRDPDRGRETQYFGPGTRLLVL.

The V call is TRBV5-4, the J call TRBJ2-2; perhaps TRBD1 as D (5 bases). This CDR3 contains 14 residues. V was pared by 5 bases and J by 2 bases, with 10 bases between. Per germline, CDR1 SGHNT and CDR2 YYREEE (reference sequence). CDR3 residues: CASRPDTNTGELFF. For the CDR3, the DNA is TGTGCCAGCAGACCGGACACTAACACCGGGGAGCTGTTTTTT.

This sequence joins TRBV25-1 and TRBJ2-7; 13 bases line up with TRBD2. This CDR3 contains 14 residues. Germline V gives CDR1 MGHDK, CDR2 SYGVNS. J lost 6 bases, V lost 5 bases, and 4 bases had no gene match. CDR3: CASSTTSGRGEQYF. CDR3 DNA: TGTGCCAGCAGTACCACTAGCGGGAGGGGCGAGCAGTACTTC.

This clone was recorded at least ten times. The chain combines TRBV6-5 with TRBJ2-3; D is uncertain. V lost 0 bases and J lost 6, with 10 bases in between. The V gene's germline CDR1 is MNHEY and CDR2 SVGAGI. The CDR3 runs 14 residues. The CDR3 is CASSYSNSFDTQYF. The CDR3 DNA sequence: TGTGCCAGCAGTTACTCCAATAGTTTTGATACGCAGTATTTT.

This clone appeared a few times. In DNA form, the CDR3 reads TGCAGCGTTGTTGCAGGAGACAGCTACGAGCAGTACTTC. This encodes CSVVAGDSYEQYF. The genes are TRBV29-1 and TRBJ2-7; D might be TRBD1 (5 bases). Trimming took 4 bases from V and 3 from J, leaving 13 bases between them. Germline lookup yields CDR1 SQVTM and CDR2 ANQGSEA. The length of the CDR3 is 13 residues.

This clone was seen only a few times. The chain is built from TRBV27 and TRBJ1-1; no reliable D call. V was clipped by 1 base and J by 8 bases, with 11 bases between them. This CDR3 has 13 amino acids. Germline-derived CDR1 and CDR2 are MNHEY and SMNVEV (reference sequence). The CDR3 region is CASSLWGTGEAFF. In DNA form, the CDR3 reads TGTGCCAGCAGTTTATGGGGTACTGGAGAAGCTTTCTTT.

A note on this clone: One junction end does not reproduce the germline sequence, and a read error may be involved. The chain carries TRBV5-1 and TRBJ2-5; D is undetermined. The germline V gene encodes CDR1 SGHRS and CDR2 YFSETQ. There are 14 residues in the CDR3. The CDR3 region has the DNA TGCGCCAGCAGATTGGATATTGGGGAAGAGACCCAGTACTTC. This codes for CASRLDIGEETQYF.

The gene calls are TRBV28 and TRBJ2-1, with a weak D call TRBD2 (6 bases). The CDR3 loop spans 17 amino acids. Germline values: CDR1 MDHEN, CDR2 SYDVKM. V shed 8 bases and J shed 5 bases, with 25 bases lying between them. CDR3 DNA sequence: TGTGCCAGCGCGACAACTACCCAGCGGGTAACCCACAATGAGCAGTTCTTC. Translation gives CASATTTQRVTHNEQFF.

V and J are TRBV18 and TRBJ1-1; TRBD1 agrees at 7 bases. Germline CDR1 and CDR2: KGHSH and LQKENI. This CDR3 comprises 15 residues. V lost 7 bases to trimming and J lost 0 bases; unmatched junction nucleotides: 8. In DNA form, the CDR3 reads TGTGCCAGCTTTGAGCGGGGACAGATGAACACTGAAGCTTTCTTT. Residues: CASFERGQMNTEAFF.

The chain recombines TRBV2 with TRBJ2-6; D is unclear. Germline values: CDR1 SNHLY, CDR2 FYNNEI. The CDR3 has 16 amino acids. V was trimmed by 6 bases and J by 2 bases, leaving 14 bases between them. The CDR3 here is CASSGQRGTGANVLTF. The CDR3 nucleotides are TGTGCCAGCAGCGGGCAGCGTGGAACTGGGGCCAACGTCCTGACTTTC.

V and J are TRBV29-1 and TRBJ2-1; D gene unclear. Germline CDR1 and CDR2: SQVTM and ANQGSEA. With 8 bases removed from V and 9 bases from J, the gap between germline ends came to 20 bases. This CDR3 spans 13 amino acids. The CDR3 is CSTTGDSVGEQFF. The CDR3 DNA sequence: TGCAGCACGACTGGAGATTCCGTAGGTGAGCAGTTCTTC.

This clone came up many times. This sequence joins TRBV2 and TRBJ2-7; no definite D call. The CDR3 has 8 residues. Germline V lookup: CDR1 SNHLY, CDR2 FYNNEI. V lost 6 bases and J 6 bases, leaving 0 bases between the germline ends. CDR3 DNA sequence: TGTGCCAGCAGCGAGCAGTACTTC. It encodes CASSEQYF.

The chain uses TRBV10-3 and TRBJ2-1; 12 positions agree with TRBD2. Germline CDR1 is ENHRY and CDR2 is SYGVKD. This CDR3 has 16 residues. V was clipped by 4 bases and J by 6 bases; unmatched bases: 7. The CDR3 DNA follows: TGTGCCATCAGTGGCCGGACTAGCGGGACGCTCAATGAGCAGTTCTTC. This translates into CAISGRTSGTLNEQFF.